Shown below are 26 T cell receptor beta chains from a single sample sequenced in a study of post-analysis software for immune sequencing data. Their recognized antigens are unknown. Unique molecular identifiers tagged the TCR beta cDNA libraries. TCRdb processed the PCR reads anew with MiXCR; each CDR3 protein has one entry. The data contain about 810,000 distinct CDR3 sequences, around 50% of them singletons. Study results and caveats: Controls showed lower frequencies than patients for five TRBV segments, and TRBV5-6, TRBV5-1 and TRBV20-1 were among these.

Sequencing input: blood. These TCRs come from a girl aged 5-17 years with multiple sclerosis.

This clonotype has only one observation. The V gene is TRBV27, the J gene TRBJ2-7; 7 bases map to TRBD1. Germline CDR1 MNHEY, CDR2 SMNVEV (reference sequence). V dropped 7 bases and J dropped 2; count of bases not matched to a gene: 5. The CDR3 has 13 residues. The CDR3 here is CASMDRRTYEQYF. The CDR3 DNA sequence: TGTGCCAGCATGGACAGGCGGACCTACGAGCAGTACTTC.

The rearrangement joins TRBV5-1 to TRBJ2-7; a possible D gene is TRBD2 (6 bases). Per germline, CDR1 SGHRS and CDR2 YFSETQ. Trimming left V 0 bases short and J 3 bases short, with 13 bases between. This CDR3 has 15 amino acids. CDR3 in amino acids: CASSLVVGLFYEQYF. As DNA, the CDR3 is TGCGCCAGCAGCTTGGTGGTGGGACTGTTCTACGAGCAGTACTTC.

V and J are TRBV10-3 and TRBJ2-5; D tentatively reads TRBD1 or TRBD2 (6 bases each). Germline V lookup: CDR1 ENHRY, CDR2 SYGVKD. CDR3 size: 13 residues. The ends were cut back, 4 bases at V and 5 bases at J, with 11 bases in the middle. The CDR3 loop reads CAISAGGGETQYF. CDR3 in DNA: TGTGCCATCAGTGCCGGGGGCGGGGAGACCCAGTACTTC.

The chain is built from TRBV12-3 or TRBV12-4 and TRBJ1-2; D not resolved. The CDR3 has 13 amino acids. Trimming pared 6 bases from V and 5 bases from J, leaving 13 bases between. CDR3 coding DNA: TGTGCCAGCAGCCTCGCCGGTTTATATGGCTACACCTTC. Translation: CASSLAGLYGYTF.

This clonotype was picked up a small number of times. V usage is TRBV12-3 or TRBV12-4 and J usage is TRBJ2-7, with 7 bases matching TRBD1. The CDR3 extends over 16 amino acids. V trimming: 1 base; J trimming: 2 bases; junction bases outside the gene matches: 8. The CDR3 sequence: CASSLGERDSAYEQYF. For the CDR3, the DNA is TGTGCCAGCAGTTTAGGGGAGAGGGACAGCGCCTACGAGCAGTACTTC.

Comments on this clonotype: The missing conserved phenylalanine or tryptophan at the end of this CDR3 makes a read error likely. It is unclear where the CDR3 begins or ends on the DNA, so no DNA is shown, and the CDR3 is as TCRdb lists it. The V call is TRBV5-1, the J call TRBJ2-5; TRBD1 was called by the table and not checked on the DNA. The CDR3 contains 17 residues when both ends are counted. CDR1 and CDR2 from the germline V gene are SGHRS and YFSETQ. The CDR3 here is CASSLTGTGGLYEQYFV.

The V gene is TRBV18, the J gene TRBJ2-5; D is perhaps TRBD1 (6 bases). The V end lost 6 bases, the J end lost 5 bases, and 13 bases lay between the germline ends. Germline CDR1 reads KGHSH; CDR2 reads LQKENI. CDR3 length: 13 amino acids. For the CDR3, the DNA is TGTGCCAGCTCCCGAGGACAGAGCGAGACCCAGTACTTC. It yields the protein CASSRGQSETQYF.

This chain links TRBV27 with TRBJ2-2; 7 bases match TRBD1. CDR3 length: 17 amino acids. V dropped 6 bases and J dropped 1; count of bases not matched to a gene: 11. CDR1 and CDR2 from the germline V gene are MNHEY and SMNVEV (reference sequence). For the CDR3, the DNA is TGTGCCAGCAGATATGACAGGGCACCGGGGAACACCGGGGAGCTGTTTTTT. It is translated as CASRYDRAPGNTGELFF.

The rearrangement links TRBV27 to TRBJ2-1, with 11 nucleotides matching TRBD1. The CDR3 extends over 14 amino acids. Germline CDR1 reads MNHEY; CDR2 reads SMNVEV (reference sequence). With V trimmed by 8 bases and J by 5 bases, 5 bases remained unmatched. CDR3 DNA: TGTGCCAGCGAACCGGGACAGGGGGACAATGAGCAGTTCTTC. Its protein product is CASEPGQGDNEQFF.

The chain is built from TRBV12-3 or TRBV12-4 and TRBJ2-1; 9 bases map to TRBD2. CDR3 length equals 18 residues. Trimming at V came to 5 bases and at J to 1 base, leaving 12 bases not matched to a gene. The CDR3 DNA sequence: TGTGCCAGCAGTCCCAGGCGGGGGGGCCTAGTTTCCTACAATGAGCAGTTCTTC. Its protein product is CASSPRRGGLVSYNEQFF.

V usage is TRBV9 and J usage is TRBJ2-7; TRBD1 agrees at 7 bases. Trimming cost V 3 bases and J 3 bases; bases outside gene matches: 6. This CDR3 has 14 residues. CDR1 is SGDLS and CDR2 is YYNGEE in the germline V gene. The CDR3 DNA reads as TGTGCCAGCAGCGCAACTCGGGACAGCTACGAGCAGTACTTC. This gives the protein CASSATRDSYEQYF.

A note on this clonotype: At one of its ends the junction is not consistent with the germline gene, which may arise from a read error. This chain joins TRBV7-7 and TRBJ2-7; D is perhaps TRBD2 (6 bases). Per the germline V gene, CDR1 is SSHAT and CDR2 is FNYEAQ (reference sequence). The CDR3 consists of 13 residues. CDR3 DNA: TGTGCTAGCAGCCAGCACCCGGGACTCGAGCAGTACTTC. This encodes CASSQHPGLEQYF. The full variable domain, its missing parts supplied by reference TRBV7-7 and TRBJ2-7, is GAGVSQSPRYKVTKRGQDVTLRCDPISSHATLYWYQQALGQGPEFLTYFNYEAQPDKSGLPSDRFSAERPEGSISTLTIQRTEQRDSAMYRCASSQHPGLEQYFGPGTRLTVT.

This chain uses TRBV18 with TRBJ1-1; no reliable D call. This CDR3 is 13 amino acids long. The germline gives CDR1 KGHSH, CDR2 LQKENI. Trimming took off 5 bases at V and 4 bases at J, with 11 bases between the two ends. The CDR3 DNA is TGTGCCAGCTCATCAGATTCAGGCACTGAAGCTTTCTTT. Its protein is CASSSDSGTEAFF. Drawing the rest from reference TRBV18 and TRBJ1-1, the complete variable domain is NAGVMQNPRHLVRRRGQEARLRCSPMKGHSHVYWYRQLPEEGLKFMVYLQKENIIDESGMPKERFSAEFPKEGPSILRIQQVVRGDSAAYFCASSSDSGTEAFFGQGTRLTVV.

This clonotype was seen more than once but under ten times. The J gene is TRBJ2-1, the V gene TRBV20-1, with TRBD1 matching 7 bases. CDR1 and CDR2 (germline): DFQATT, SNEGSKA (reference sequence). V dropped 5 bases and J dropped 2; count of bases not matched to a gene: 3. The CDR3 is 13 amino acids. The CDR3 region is CSARQGTYNEQFF. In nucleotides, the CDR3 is TGCAGTGCTCGACAGGGAACCTACAATGAGCAGTTCTTC.

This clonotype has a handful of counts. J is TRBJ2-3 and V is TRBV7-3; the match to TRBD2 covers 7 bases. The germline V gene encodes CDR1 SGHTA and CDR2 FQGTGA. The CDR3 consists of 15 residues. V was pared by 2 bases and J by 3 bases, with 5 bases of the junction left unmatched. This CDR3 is CASSLGLAETDTQYF. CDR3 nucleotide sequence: TGTGCCAGCAGCTTAGGGCTAGCGGAGACAGATACGCAGTATTTT.

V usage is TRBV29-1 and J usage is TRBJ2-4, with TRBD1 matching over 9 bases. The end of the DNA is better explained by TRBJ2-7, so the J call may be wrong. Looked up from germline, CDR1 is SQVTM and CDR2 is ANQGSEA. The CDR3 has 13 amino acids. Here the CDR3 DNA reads TGCAGCGTTGGGGGGACAGGGATCAACGAGCAGTACTTC. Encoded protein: CSVGGTGINEQYF.

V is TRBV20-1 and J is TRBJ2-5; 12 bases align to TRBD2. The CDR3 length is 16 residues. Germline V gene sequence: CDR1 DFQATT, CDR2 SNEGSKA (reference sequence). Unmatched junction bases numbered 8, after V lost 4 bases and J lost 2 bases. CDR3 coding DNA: TGCAGTGCTACTCTAGCGGGGGGGCCGCAACAAGAGACCCAGTACTTC. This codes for CSATLAGGPQQETQYF.

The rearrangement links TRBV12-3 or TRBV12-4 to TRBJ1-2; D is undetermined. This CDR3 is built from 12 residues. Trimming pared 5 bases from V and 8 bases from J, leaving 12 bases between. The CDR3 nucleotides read TGTGCCAGCAGTATCGGCCCGGGAGGCTACACCTTC. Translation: CASSIGPGGYTF.

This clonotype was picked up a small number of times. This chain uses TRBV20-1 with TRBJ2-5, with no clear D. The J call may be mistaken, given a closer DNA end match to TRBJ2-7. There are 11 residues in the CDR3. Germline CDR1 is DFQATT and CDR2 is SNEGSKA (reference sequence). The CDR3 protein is CSATRRFEQYF. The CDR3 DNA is TGCAGTGCTACCCGACGGTTCGAGCAGTACTTC.

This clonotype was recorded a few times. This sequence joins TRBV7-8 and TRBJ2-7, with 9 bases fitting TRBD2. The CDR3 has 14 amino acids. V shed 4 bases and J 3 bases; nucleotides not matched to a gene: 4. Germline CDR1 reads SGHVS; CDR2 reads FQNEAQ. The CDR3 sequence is CASSSGTSFYEQYF. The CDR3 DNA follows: TGTGCCAGCAGCTCCGGGACTAGCTTCTACGAGCAGTACTTC. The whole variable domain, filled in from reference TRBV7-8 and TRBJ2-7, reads GAGVSQSPRYKVAKRGQDVALRCDPISGHVSLFWYQQALGQGPEFLTYFQNEAQLDKSGLPSDRFFAERPEGSVSTLKIQRTQQEDSAVYLCASSSGTSFYEQYFGPGTRLTVT.

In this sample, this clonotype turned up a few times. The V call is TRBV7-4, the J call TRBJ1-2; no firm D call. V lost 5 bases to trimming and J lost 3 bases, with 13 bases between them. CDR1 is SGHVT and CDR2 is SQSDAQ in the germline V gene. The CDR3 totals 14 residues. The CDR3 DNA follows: TGTGCCAGCAGCCCTACCTCTGCCTACTATGGCTACACCTTC. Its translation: CASSPTSAYYGYTF.

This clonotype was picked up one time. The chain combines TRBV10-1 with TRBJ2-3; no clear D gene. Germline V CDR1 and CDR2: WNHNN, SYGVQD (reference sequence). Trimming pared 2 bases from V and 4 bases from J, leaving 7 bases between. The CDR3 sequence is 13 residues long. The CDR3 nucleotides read TGCGCCAGCAGTGAGCGAGAGGCAGATACGCAGTATTTT. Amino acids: CASSEREADTQYF.

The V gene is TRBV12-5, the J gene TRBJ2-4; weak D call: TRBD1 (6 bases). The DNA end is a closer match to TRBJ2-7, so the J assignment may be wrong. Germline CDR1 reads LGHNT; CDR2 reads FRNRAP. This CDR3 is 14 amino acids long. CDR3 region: CASGSYDRTYEQYF. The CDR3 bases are TGTGCTAGTGGTTCGTATGACAGGACCTACGAGCAGTACTTC.

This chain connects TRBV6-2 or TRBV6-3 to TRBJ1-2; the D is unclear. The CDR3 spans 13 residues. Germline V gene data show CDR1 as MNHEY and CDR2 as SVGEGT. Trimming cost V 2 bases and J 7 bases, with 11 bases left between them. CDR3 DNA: TGTGCCAGCAGTTACGATGTTAGAAGTGGCTACACCTTC. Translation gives CASSYDVRSGYTF.

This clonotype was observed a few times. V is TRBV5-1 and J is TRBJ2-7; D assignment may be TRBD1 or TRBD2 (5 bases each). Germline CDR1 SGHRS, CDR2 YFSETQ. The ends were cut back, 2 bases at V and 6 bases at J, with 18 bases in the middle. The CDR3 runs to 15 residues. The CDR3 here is CASSFGGSGLGEQYF. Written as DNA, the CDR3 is TGCGCCAGCAGCTTTGGAGGTTCGGGGCTTGGCGAGCAGTACTTC.

The CDR3 sequence: CASSVNPGINYGYTF. The CDR3 DNA reads as TGTGCCAGCAGCGTAAATCCGGGCATTAACTATGGCTACACCTTC. The chain joins TRBV9 to TRBJ1-2; the D is unclear. V shed 1 base and J shed 1 base, with 11 bases lying between them. The germline CDR1 and CDR2 sequences are SGDLS and YYNGEE. This CDR3 has 15 residues.